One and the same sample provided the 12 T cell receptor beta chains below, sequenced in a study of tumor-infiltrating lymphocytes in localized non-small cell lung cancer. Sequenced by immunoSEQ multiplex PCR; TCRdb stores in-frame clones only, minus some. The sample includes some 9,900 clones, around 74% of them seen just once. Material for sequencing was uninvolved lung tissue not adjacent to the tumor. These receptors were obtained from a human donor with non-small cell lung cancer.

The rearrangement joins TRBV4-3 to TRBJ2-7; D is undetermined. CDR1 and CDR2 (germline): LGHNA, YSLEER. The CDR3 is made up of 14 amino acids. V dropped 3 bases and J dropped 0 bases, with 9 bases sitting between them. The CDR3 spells CASSQTSSSYEQYF. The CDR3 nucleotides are TGCGCCAGCAGCCAGACGTCCTCCTCCTACGAGCAGTACTTC.

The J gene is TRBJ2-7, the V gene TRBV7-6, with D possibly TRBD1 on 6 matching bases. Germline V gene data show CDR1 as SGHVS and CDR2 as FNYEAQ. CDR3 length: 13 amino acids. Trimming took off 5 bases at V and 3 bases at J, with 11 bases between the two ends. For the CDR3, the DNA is TGTGCCAGCAGCCTAGGCAGGGGCTACGAGCAGTACTTC. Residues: CASSLGRGYEQYF.

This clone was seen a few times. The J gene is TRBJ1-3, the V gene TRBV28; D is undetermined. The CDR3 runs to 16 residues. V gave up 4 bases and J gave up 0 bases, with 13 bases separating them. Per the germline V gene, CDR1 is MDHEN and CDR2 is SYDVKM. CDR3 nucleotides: TGTGCCAGCAGTTACACAGCCTTCCTCTCTGGAAACACCATATATTTT. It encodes CASSYTAFLSGNTIYF.

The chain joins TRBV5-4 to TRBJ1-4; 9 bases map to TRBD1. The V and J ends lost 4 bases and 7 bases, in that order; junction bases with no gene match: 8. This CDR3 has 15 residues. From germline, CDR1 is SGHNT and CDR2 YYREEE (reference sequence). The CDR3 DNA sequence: TGTGCCAGCAGCCTCAAGACAGGGGGAAGTGAAAAACTGTTTTTT. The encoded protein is CASSLKTGGSEKLFF. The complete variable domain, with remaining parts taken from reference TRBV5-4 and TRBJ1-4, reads ETGVTQSPTHLIKTRGQQVTLRCSSQSGHNTVSWYQQALGQGPQFIFQYYREEENGRGNFPPRFSGLQFPNYSSELNVNALELDDSALYLCASSLKTGGSEKLFFGSGTQLSVL.

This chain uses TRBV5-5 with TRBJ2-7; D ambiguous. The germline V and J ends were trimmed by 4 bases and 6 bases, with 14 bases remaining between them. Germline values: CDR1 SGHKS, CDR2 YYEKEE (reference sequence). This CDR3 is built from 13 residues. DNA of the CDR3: TGTGCCAGCAGCGCCGGTGGAGCAAGCGAGCAGTACTTC. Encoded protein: CASSAGGASEQYF.

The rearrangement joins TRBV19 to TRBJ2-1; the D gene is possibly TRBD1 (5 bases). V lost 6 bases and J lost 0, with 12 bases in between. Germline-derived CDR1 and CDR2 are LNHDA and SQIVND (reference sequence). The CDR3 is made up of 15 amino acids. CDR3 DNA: TGTGCCAGTAGCGGACACGCAGGCTCCTACAATGAGCAGTTCTTC. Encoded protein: CASSGHAGSYNEQFF.

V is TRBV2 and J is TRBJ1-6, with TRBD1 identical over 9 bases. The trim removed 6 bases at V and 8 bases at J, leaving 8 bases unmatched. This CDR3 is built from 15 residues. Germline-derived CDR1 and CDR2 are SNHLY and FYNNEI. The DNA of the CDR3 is TGTGCCAGCAGCGCCGGGACAGGGCCCGATTCACCCCTCCACTTT. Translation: CASSAGTGPDSPLHF.

CDR3 sequence (DNA): TGTGCCAGCAGCTTAGGGGGCTTTGGCTACACCTTC. Its protein is CASSLGGFGYTF. The chain has TRBV7-2 and TRBJ1-2; possible D gene TRBD1, 5 bases. This CDR3 comprises 12 residues. Germline V CDR1 and CDR2: SGHTA, FQGNSA. Trimming took off 1 base at V and 7 bases at J, with 7 bases between the two ends.

CDR3 sequence (DNA): TGCGCCAGCAGCCAAGAGTGGAGGGCCGCGGGAGAGACCCAGTACTTC. Translating gives CASSQEWRAAGETQYF. The chain recombines TRBV4-3 with TRBJ2-5; TRBD2 is a possible D gene (6 bases). Germline V CDR1 and CDR2: LGHNA, YSLEER. The CDR3 totals 16 residues. The V and J ends lost 0 bases and 4 bases respectively, with 15 bases between them.

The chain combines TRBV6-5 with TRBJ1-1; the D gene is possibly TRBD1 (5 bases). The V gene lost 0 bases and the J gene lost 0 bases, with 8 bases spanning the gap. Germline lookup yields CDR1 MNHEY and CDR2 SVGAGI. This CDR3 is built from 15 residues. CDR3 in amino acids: CASSYSGTVNTEAFF. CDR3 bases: TGTGCCAGCAGTTACTCGGGGACGGTGAACACTGAAGCTTTCTTT.

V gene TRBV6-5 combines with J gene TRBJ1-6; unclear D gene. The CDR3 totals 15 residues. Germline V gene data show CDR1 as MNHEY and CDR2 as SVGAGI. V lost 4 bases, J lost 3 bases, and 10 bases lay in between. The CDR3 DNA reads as TGTGCCAGCAGTTCCCGGAAATTCTATAATTCACCCCTCCACTTT. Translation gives CASSSRKFYNSPLHF.

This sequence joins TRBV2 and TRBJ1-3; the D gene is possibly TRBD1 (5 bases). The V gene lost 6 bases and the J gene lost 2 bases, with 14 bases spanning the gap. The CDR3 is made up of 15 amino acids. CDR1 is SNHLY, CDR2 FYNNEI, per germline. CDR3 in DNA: TGTGCCAGCAGGCAGGGTCCCGAGCCTGGAAACACCATATATTTT. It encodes CASRQGPEPGNTIYF.